The 11 T cell receptor beta chains below come from one sample, sequenced in a study of blood T cell repertoires in COVID-19. Sequencing used immunoSEQ multiplex PCR; TCRdb keeps in-frame clones, though not all of them. The table has about 130,000 clones, just under 85% seen once. Sequences were obtained from peripheral blood. Source of these receptors: a woman aged 80 or over with acute or convalescent COVID-19.

The V and J genes are TRBV6-4 and TRBJ2-2; a possible D gene is TRBD2 (7 bases). The V gene's germline CDR1 is MRHNA and CDR2 SNTAGT. The V gene lost 2 bases and the J gene lost 8 bases, with 18 bases spanning the gap. This CDR3 contains 16 residues. This CDR3 is CASSDSAGASRGELFF. CDR3 nucleotide sequence: TGTGCCAGCAGTGACAGTGCGGGGGCCTCCCGGGGGGAGCTGTTTTTT.

By its share, this clone is medium-sized. CDR3 nucleotide sequence: TGTGCCAGCAGTGAAGCGCTTGGCCCCCACGCTGCCACCTTC. This sequence encodes CASSEALGPHAATF. The chain is built from TRBV6-1 and TRBJ1-2; D ambiguous. CDR3 length equals 14 residues. V lost 0 bases to trimming and J lost 13 bases, with 18 bases between them. Germline CDR1 reads MNHNS; CDR2 reads SASEGT.

The table lists this clone with a few counts. The rearrangement uses TRBV5-6 and TRBJ1-2; possible D gene TRBD1, 5 bases. CDR3 length: 16 residues. Per the germline V gene, CDR1 is SGHDT and CDR2 is YYEEEE. V was shortened by 0 bases and J by 4 bases, with 16 bases between the two germline ends. The CDR3 region has the DNA TGTGCCAGCAGCTTGGAGGGCAGGGCCCTTTTCTATGGCTACACCTTC. It specifies CASSLEGRALFYGYTF.

The chain employs TRBV5-4 and TRBJ1-2, with 10 bases identical to TRBD1. V lost 4 bases to trimming and J lost 6 bases; unmatched junction nucleotides: 6. This CDR3 is 14 amino acids long. Germline values: CDR1 SGHNT, CDR2 YYREEE (reference sequence). The CDR3 DNA follows: TGTGCCAGCAGCCCGGACAGGGGGGGTGATGGCTACACCTTC. The encoded protein is CASSPDRGGDGYTF.

The chain combines TRBV19 with TRBJ2-2, with 9 bases fitting TRBD1. The V gene end was trimmed by 7 bases and the J gene end by 5 bases; junction bases not matched to a gene: 14. Germline V CDR1 and CDR2: LNHDA, SQIVND (reference sequence). The CDR3 has 17 amino acids. CDR3 DNA sequence: TGTGCCAGTACCTCGTGGACAGGGGAATCGAGAACCGGGGAGCTGTTTTTT. Translation gives CASTSWTGESRTGELFF.

This clone was observed a single time. V usage is TRBV19 and J usage is TRBJ2-5; the match to TRBD1 covers 9 bases. This CDR3 has 13 amino acids. The V and J ends lost 3 bases and 4 bases, in that order; junction bases with no gene match: 0. Germline values: CDR1 LNHDA, CDR2 SQIVND (reference sequence). The CDR3 loop reads CASSMTGGETQYF. The CDR3 nucleotides read TGTGCCAGTAGTATGACAGGGGGAGAGACCCAGTACTTC.

The chain has TRBV27 and TRBJ1-2, with 7 bases identical to TRBD1. In germline, CDR1 is MNHEY, CDR2 SMNVEV (reference sequence). This CDR3 region has 13 residues. The J segment lost 8 bases and the V segment lost 2 bases, leaving 5 bases of the junction unmatched. CDR3 nucleotides: TGTGCCAGCAGTTTAGCAGGGGGAAGAGGCTACACCTTC. Its protein is CASSLAGGRGYTF.

This chain links TRBV19 with TRBJ1-2, with TRBD1 identical over 9 bases. Losses at the gene ends were 9 bases for V and 0 bases for J; bases not matched to a gene: 5. There are 14 residues in the CDR3. The V gene's germline CDR1 is LNHDA and CDR2 SQIVND (reference sequence). CDR3 protein: CASADRGTNYGYTF. CDR3 nucleotides: TGTGCCAGCGCCGACAGGGGGACTAACTATGGCTACACCTTC.

This clone has a single count. The chain combines TRBV5-5 with TRBJ1-5; D is undetermined. Germline-derived CDR1 and CDR2 are SGHKS and YYEKEE (reference sequence). With 4 bases removed from V and 3 bases from J, the gap between germline ends came to 11 bases. The CDR3 runs 14 residues. The chain's CDR3 is CASSLVPVNQPQHF. Written as DNA, the CDR3 is TGTGCCAGCAGCCTCGTACCGGTCAATCAGCCCCAGCATTTT.

This chain links TRBV5-1 with TRBJ2-1; a weak D match, TRBD2 (6 bases). This CDR3 contains 16 residues. CDR1 and CDR2 (germline): SGHRS, YFSETQ. V lost 0 bases and J lost 7, with 17 bases in between. Here the CDR3 reads CASSLGPGLNRNEQFF. In DNA form, the CDR3 reads TGCGCCAGCAGCTTGGGACCGGGACTCAATAGGAATGAGCAGTTCTTC.

CDR3 sequence: CASSPWDRGSYEQYF. The CDR3 DNA reads TGTGCCAGCAGCCCCTGGGACAGGGGATCCTACGAGCAGTACTTC. The chain has TRBV9 and TRBJ2-7; 10 bases match TRBD1. The ends lost 4 bases at V and 1 base at J; junction bases unmatched: 5. The CDR3 is 15 amino acids. Germline loops: CDR1 SGDLS, CDR2 YYNGEE.